This T cell receptor beta chain was retrieved from a study of T cell repertoires in cytomegalovirus infection. Study-level information: Indications of both CMV infection and matching HLA type were provided by public TCR beta signatures.

TCRdb processed the reads anew with MiXCR; each CDR3 protein has one entry. In the table there are fewer than 1,000,000 distinct CDR3 sequences, around 30% of which are singletons. In germline, CDR1 is SEHNR, CDR2 FQNEAQ (reference sequence). Trimming left V 0 bases short and J 0 bases short, with 15 bases between. CDR3 length: 18 residues. This clonotype has a handful of counts. Its antigen is unidentified. The chain employs TRBV7-9 and TRBJ1-3; D may be TRBD1 (5 bases). The receptor was isolated from a human donor in good health (CMV status not recorded). Some clones in this sample may be carry-over from other donors' samples. This material consisted of cultured CD8+ T cells from PBMCs, taken from culture after CMV antigen stimulation. The CDR3 bases are TGTGCCAGCAGCTTAGCTTGGCGGCAGGGCAGCTCTGGAAACACCATATATTTT. The encoded protein is CASSLAWRQGSSGNTIYF.